This T cell receptor (beta chain) was recovered during a study of blood T cells in healthy people across ages. In the study overall: With template switching, about one barcoded beta molecule was captured per two T cells.

Germline CDR1 and CDR2: SEHNR and FQNEAQ (reference sequence). CDR3 length equals 15 residues. General study points: A strong correlation between TCR beta diversity and naive T cell percentage was seen.

Combining a sample-barcoded 5' primer with a J-beta primer mix, a second PCR ran for roughly 6 to 11 cycles. TCRdb called the 5' RACE reads again in MiXCR, with one record for every CDR3 protein. The sample lists around 800,000 distinct CDR3 sequences, 55% to 65% occurring once. For this clonotype: Antigen: not known. An end of the junction differs from the germline gene, which may be a read error.

V usage is TRBV7-9 and J usage is TRBJ2-4, with D possibly matching TRBD1 (5 bases). Sequencing was carried out using blood. This clonotype was sampled from a man aged 25-45 years in good health. CDR3 DNA sequence: TGTGCCAGCGGAGTCATAGACAGATTAAAAAGCATTCAGTACTTC. It codes for CASGVIDRLKSIQYF. Filled out from reference TRBV7-9 and TRBJ2-4, the complete variable domain reads DTGVSQNPRHKITKRGQNVTFRCDPISEHNRLYWYRQTLGQGPEFLTYFQNEAQLEKSRLLSDRFSAERPKGSFSTLEIQRTEQGDSAMYLCASGVIDRLKSIQYFGAGTRLSVL.